This T cell receptor (beta chain) was sequenced during a study of blood T cells in healthy people across ages (dated by TCRdb to the mid-2010s). Regarding the complete study: In model experiments, template switching captured roughly one uniquely barcoded TCR beta cDNA molecule for every two T cells. Donors of different ages were randomly distributed across sequencing lanes to avoid experimental bias. The donors were split into four age groups: young (average 16 years), middle-aged (around 37), aged (more than 55) and long-lived (approximately 80). To track age-related changes in TCR beta repertoire diversity, the study relied on deep sequencing normalized with unique cDNA molecular identifiers. For two donors (one aged 18 to 30 and one aged 80 or older), the study analyzed two additional independent replicas of 1 million unique cDNA reads from the same blood draw. On the study overall, not on this receptor specifically: Observed TCR beta diversity per million T cells fell roughly linearly with age, and a significant reduction was already apparent by age roughly 40. Compared with the aged group, the long-lived group had more naive CD4+ T cells, fewer expanded clones and increased TCR diversity, a pattern suggesting age selection. Estimates of total diversity based on one million sequenced T cells were regarded as lower bounds and as underestimates. The percentage of naive T cells measured by flow cytometry correlated strongly with observed TCR beta diversity. Conclusive comparison of naive and antigen-experienced compartments was prevented by the profiling of bulk unsorted PBMCs. Donor CMV infection status was unknown, potentially confounding age-related changes in expanded clonotypes.

The 39 donors, aged about 6 to 90 years, were systemically healthy Caucasian individuals from Russia. Roughly 11 milliliters of peripheral blood were drawn from each donor into EDTA-treated Vacutainer tubes. Ficoll-Paque density-gradient centrifugation was used to isolate PBMCs, with at least 7 million per sample. Trizol reagent was used to extract total RNA from PBMCs, with at least 5.5 micrograms per sample. For every donor, flow cytometry on a PBMC aliquot measured the percentage of naive CD45RAhigh/CD27high T cells. V was cut back by 6 bases and J by 2 bases, leaving a gap of 13 bases between them. Its CDR3 holds 14 amino acids, cysteine through phenylalanine. Left in the record is the CDR3 DNA by itself, 42 bases read in frame from the first base. A note on this clonotype: Its recognized antigen is unknown. Per-base quality was not reported, and no clone a single base away is much larger than it.

Libraries came from 5' RACE. Sequencing used an Illumina HiSeq 2500. A second PCR of roughly 6 to 11 cycles was run with a J-beta primer mix and a sample-barcoded 5' primer. A unique molecular identifier was introduced onto each TCR beta cDNA molecule by a template-switch 5' adaptor carrying 12 random nucleotides. Each sample yielded at least 2.5 million CDR3-containing paired-end reads. All of the RNA was converted into first-strand cDNA using the Mint cDNA synthesis kit, with a TRBC-specific oligonucleotide serving as the primer. After uracil-DNA glycosylase treatment, a first 18-cycle PCR used universal primers M1SS and BC2_uni_R on all cDNA. The paper's processing steps were these. Each sample was normalized by randomly selecting 1 million high-quality reads, each carrying a distinct molecular identifier. Reads with shared molecular identifiers were discarded instead of being binned into consensus sequences. MiTCR, run with a Q25 quality threshold and the strictest error-elimination algorithm, handled CDR3 identification, clonotype clustering and error correction. A nonparametric unseen species model with Euler transformation was used to estimate a lower bound on total TCR beta diversity. The raw public reads went through TCRdb reprocessing: fastp at Q25, MiXCR clone calling, in-frame beta chains kept. Each record represents a unique CDR3 protein, reported with the most common genes and DNA among its rows. These V and J calls originate from TCRdb's pipeline instead of the authors' own analysis. This sample gives about 1,400,000 distinct CDR3 sequences in total; 55% to 75% of them show up just once. 6.5% to 8.5% of the sample goes to the ten largest clones.

In this chain, TRBV12-3 or TRBV12-4 is recombined with TRBJ2-5, with no confident D gene call. Source material: blood. This clonotype was obtained from a man aged 18 to 29 in good health. In nucleotides, the sequence is TGTGCCAGCAGCCACAGCGATCGGCAAGAGACCCAGTACTTC. This sequence encodes CASSHSDRQETQYF.